The rows below give T cell receptor beta chains drawn from one sample of a study of shared clonotypes between healthy human individuals. The table came from immunoSEQ multiplex PCR; TCRdb's copy has only in-frame clones and leaves some out. The repertoire has more than 1.2 million clones, about 98.5% of them found once; the top ten carry about 0.4%. The sequencing input was naive CD4+ T cells sorted from blood. The origin of the receptors is a man aged 25-45 years in good health. CDR3s include the opening cysteine and the closing phenylalanine or tryptophan. The order of the fields is D gene, CDR3 length, V gene, clone size, J gene, CDR3 protein, CDR3 DNA. The D gene is left open where the match is weak. Size values are once, few and many counts, or a class for expanded clones, and some rows have none.

d_gene: NA
len: 13
v_gene: TRBV28
abundance: NA
j_gene: TRBJ1-4
CDR3aa: CASRQGLHEKLFF
CDR3nt: TGTGCCAGCAGACAGGGACTGCATGAAAAACTGTTTTTT

d_gene: TRBD1
len: 15
v_gene: TRBV28
abundance: NA
j_gene: TRBJ1-4
CDR3aa: CASSPTGTGNEKLFF
CDR3nt: TGTGCCAGCAGTCCCACGGGGACAGGGAATGAAAAACTGTTTTTT

d_gene: TRBD1
len: 15
v_gene: TRBV2
abundance: NA
j_gene: TRBJ1-2
CDR3aa: CASPSRDSEVGGYTF
CDR3nt: TGTGCCAGCCCCAGCAGGGACAGCGAGGTGGGGGGCTACACCTTC

d_gene: NA
len: 15
v_gene: TRBV11-2
abundance: NA
j_gene: TRBJ1-5
CDR3aa: CASSLVRGNNQPQHF
CDR3nt: TGTGCCAGCAGCTTAGTCAGGGGCAACAATCAGCCCCAGCATTTT

d_gene: TRBD1
len: 15
v_gene: TRBV18
abundance: NA
j_gene: TRBJ1-2
CDR3aa: CASSPFMGQGDGYTF
CDR3nt: TGTGCCAGCTCACCTTTCATGGGACAGGGGGACGGCTACACCTTC

d_gene: NA
len: 16
v_gene: TRBV5-4
abundance: once
j_gene: TRBJ2-2
CDR3aa: CASSPIGGGNTGELFF
CDR3nt: TGTGCCAGCAGCCCAATCGGGGGCGGCAACACCGGGGAGCTGTTTTTT

d_gene: TRBD1
len: 15
v_gene: TRBV6-5
abundance: once
j_gene: TRBJ1-4
CDR3aa: CASRHTGTGNEKLFF
CDR3nt: TGTGCCAGCAGGCATACCGGGACAGGGAATGAAAAACTGTTTTTT

d_gene: NA
len: 16
v_gene: TRBV9
abundance: NA
j_gene: TRBJ2-5
CDR3aa: CASSGLGAGDQETQYF
CDR3nt: TGTGCCAGCAGTGGATTGGGGGCGGGAGACCAAGAGACCCAGTACTTC

d_gene: TRBD1
len: 15
v_gene: TRBV7-9
abundance: NA
j_gene: TRBJ2-7
CDR3aa: CASKGTGPYSGEQYF
CDR3nt: TGTGCCAGCAAAGGGACAGGGCCTTACTCGGGCGAGCAGTACTTC

d_gene: TRBD2
len: 13
v_gene: TRBV28
abundance: NA
j_gene: TRBJ2-1
CDR3aa: CASSPLTGGEQFF
CDR3nt: TGTGCCAGCAGTCCACTTACGGGGGGTGAGCAGTTCTTC

d_gene: NA
len: 15
v_gene: TRBV15
abundance: NA
j_gene: TRBJ2-3
CDR3aa: CATSNERASTDTQYF
CDR3nt: TGTGCCACCAGCAACGAGCGGGCTAGCACAGATACGCAGTATTTT

d_gene: NA
len: 14
v_gene: TRBV11-2
abundance: NA
j_gene: TRBJ1-5
CDR3aa: CASSFGQNLQPQHF
CDR3nt: TGTGCCAGCAGCTTCGGCCAAAACCTTCAGCCCCAGCATTTT

d_gene: NA
len: 12
v_gene: TRBV29-1
abundance: NA
j_gene: TRBJ2-3
CDR3aa: CSGRDSTDTQYF
CDR3nt: TGCAGCGGGCGGGACTCCACAGATACGCAGTATTTT

d_gene: NA
len: 12
v_gene: TRBV27
abundance: NA
j_gene: TRBJ2-2
CDR3aa: CASTRWVGELFF
CDR3nt: TGTGCCAGCACCCGGTGGGTCGGGGAGCTGTTTTTT

d_gene: NA
len: 13
v_gene: TRBV7-9
abundance: NA
j_gene: TRBJ2-2
CDR3aa: CASSPEVTGELFF
CDR3nt: TGTGCCAGCAGCCCTGAGGTGACCGGGGAGCTGTTTTTT

d_gene: TRBD2
len: 15
v_gene: TRBV7-2
abundance: NA
j_gene: TRBJ2-5
CDR3aa: CASSLGLAGGETQYF
CDR3nt: TGTGCCAGCAGCTTAGGGCTAGCGGGAGGAGAGACCCAGTACTTC

d_gene: TRBD2
len: 16
v_gene: TRBV5-4
abundance: NA
j_gene: TRBJ2-2
CDR3aa: CASSLGSGRAPGELFF
CDR3nt: TGTGCCAGCAGCTTGGGGTCCGGGAGGGCCCCCGGGGAGCTGTTTTTT

d_gene: NA
len: 14
v_gene: TRBV19
abundance: NA
j_gene: TRBJ2-7
CDR3aa: CASSLKSGLYEQYF
CDR3nt: TGTGCCAGTAGTCTGAAAAGCGGGCTATACGAGCAGTACTTC

d_gene: NA
len: 14
v_gene: TRBV5-1
abundance: NA
j_gene: TRBJ2-2
CDR3aa: CASSKDGNTGELFF
CDR3nt: TGCGCCAGCAGCAAGGACGGGAACACCGGGGAGCTGTTTTTT

d_gene: NA
len: 15
v_gene: TRBV27
abundance: once
j_gene: TRBJ2-7
CDR3aa: CASSISGPGRYEQYF
CDR3nt: TGTGCCAGCAGTATTAGCGGTCCAGGCCGCTACGAGCAGTACTTC

d_gene: NA
len: 14
v_gene: TRBV6-5
abundance: NA
j_gene: TRBJ1-4
CDR3aa: CASSYSMLNEKLFF
CDR3nt: TGTGCCAGCAGTTACTCGATGCTAAACGAAAAACTGTTTTTT

d_gene: TRBD1
len: 14
v_gene: TRBV6-5
abundance: NA
j_gene: TRBJ1-1
CDR3aa: CASRKTGRNTEAFF
CDR3nt: TGTGCCAGCAGAAAGACAGGGAGGAACACTGAAGCTTTCTTT

d_gene: NA
len: 13
v_gene: TRBV28
abundance: once
j_gene: TRBJ2-7
CDR3aa: CASSYPPAYEQYF
CDR3nt: TGTGCCAGCAGTTACCCCCCCGCTTATGAGCAGTACTTC

d_gene: NA
len: 15
v_gene: TRBV4-1
abundance: NA
j_gene: TRBJ1-1
CDR3aa: CASSQEFGVNTEAFF
CDR3nt: TGCGCCAGCAGCCAAGAGTTTGGAGTGAACACTGAAGCTTTCTTT

d_gene: NA
len: 16
v_gene: TRBV18
abundance: NA
j_gene: TRBJ2-3
CDR3aa: CASSPLSGASTDTQYF
CDR3nt: TGTGCCAGCTCACCACTCAGCGGAGCAAGCACAGATACGCAGTATTTT

d_gene: NA
len: 12
v_gene: TRBV19
abundance: NA
j_gene: TRBJ2-7
CDR3aa: CASSAGPEVQYF
CDR3nt: TGTGCCAGTAGTGCGGGCCCAGAGGTGCAGTACTTC

d_gene: NA
len: 16
v_gene: TRBV2
abundance: NA
j_gene: TRBJ1-3
CDR3aa: CASSEEREMGGNTIYF
CDR3nt: TGTGCCAGCAGTGAGGAGAGGGAAATGGGAGGAAACACCATATATTTT

d_gene: NA
len: 12
v_gene: TRBV14
abundance: once
j_gene: TRBJ2-3
CDR3aa: CASSQATVAQYF
CDR3nt: TGTGCCAGCAGCCAAGCCACGGTGGCGCAGTATTTT

d_gene: NA
len: 15
v_gene: TRBV18
abundance: once
j_gene: TRBJ2-3
CDR3aa: CASSRLGGGTDTQYF
CDR3nt: TGTGCCAGCTCGCGCCTGGGTGGCGGCACAGATACGCAGTATTTT

d_gene: NA
len: 15
v_gene: TRBV18
abundance: NA
j_gene: TRBJ2-7
CDR3aa: CASSPLSATSGEQYF
CDR3nt: TGTGCCAGCTCACCACTGTCAGCGACCTCGGGGGAGCAGTACTTC

d_gene: NA
len: 13
v_gene: TRBV27
abundance: NA
j_gene: TRBJ2-1
CDR3aa: CASRTEHYNEQFF
CDR3nt: TGTGCCAGCAGGACAGAACATTACAATGAGCAGTTCTTC

d_gene: NA
len: 15
v_gene: TRBV29-1
abundance: NA
j_gene: TRBJ1-1
CDR3aa: CSVEGHRDKNTEAFF
CDR3nt: TGCAGCGTTGAAGGACACCGGGACAAGAACACTGAAGCTTTCTTT

d_gene: TRBD2
len: 16
v_gene: TRBV6-5
abundance: NA
j_gene: TRBJ2-3
CDR3aa: CASSYSIVAGGDTQYF
CDR3nt: TGTGCCAGCAGTTACTCCATAGTAGCGGGAGGGGATACGCAGTATTTT

d_gene: TRBD2
len: 18
v_gene: TRBV2
abundance: NA
j_gene: TRBJ2-5
CDR3aa: CASGGRLAGEDYQETQYF
CDR3nt: TGTGCCAGCGGGGGAAGACTAGCGGGAGAGGACTACCAAGAGACCCAGTACTTC

d_gene: TRBD1
len: 16
v_gene: TRBV7-2
abundance: once
j_gene: TRBJ1-2
CDR3aa: CASSLDSGGTNYGYTF
CDR3nt: TGTGCCAGCAGCTTAGACTCAGGGGGCACTAACTATGGCTACACCTTC

d_gene: NA
len: 15
v_gene: TRBV4-3
abundance: NA
j_gene: TRBJ2-1
CDR3aa: CASSQDIGPLRKQFF
CDR3nt: TGCGCCAGCAGCCAAGATATAGGCCCTCTTCGAAAGCAGTTCTTC

d_gene: NA
len: 13
v_gene: TRBV28
abundance: NA
j_gene: TRBJ2-1
CDR3aa: CASNILADDEQFF
CDR3nt: TGTGCCAGCAACATCCTAGCAGACGATGAGCAGTTCTTC

d_gene: NA
len: 15
v_gene: TRBV19
abundance: NA
j_gene: TRBJ2-7
CDR3aa: CASSIEHALSYEQYF
CDR3nt: TGTGCCAGTAGTATAGAACATGCCCTCTCCTACGAGCAGTACTTC

d_gene: NA
len: 12
v_gene: TRBV29-1
abundance: NA
j_gene: TRBJ1-2
CDR3aa: CSVVGSDAGYTF
CDR3nt: TGCAGCGTTGTGGGGTCGGACGCTGGCTACACCTTC

d_gene: TRBD2
len: 16
v_gene: TRBV7-2
abundance: NA
j_gene: TRBJ2-1
CDR3aa: CASSSAGGTSYNEQFF
CDR3nt: TGTGCCAGCAGCTCCGCGGGAGGCACCTCCTACAATGAGCAGTTCTTC

d_gene: NA
len: 13
v_gene: TRBV30
abundance: NA
j_gene: TRBJ1-5
CDR3aa: CAWSGNSNQPQHF
CDR3nt: TGTGCCTGGAGTGGGAACAGCAATCAGCCCCAGCATTTT

d_gene: NA
len: 14
v_gene: TRBV27
abundance: NA
j_gene: TRBJ2-1
CDR3aa: CASSNRIIYNEQFF
CDR3nt: TGTGCCAGCAGTAACAGAATTATCTACAATGAGCAGTTCTTC